The table lists the clone carrying this TCR beta chain with a few counts. Its matching antigen is unknown. This sample is part of a study of T-cell reconstitution after alpha-beta-depleted transplantation in children. General study findings and limits: Elevated TCRbeta diversity at day 60 was traced, in some patients, to surviving recipient T cells and thymic progenitors. Expanded graft clones, several hundred of them, were reportedly the source of alpha-beta T cells about two months after transplant.

Unique molecular identifiers were built into the TCRbeta library. Using its own MiXCR run on the PCR reads, TCRdb lists one record per CDR3 protein. This sample carries under 850,000 distinct CDR3 sequences, around 13% of them seen once, and the ten largest clones take 0.79%. V lost 7 bases and J 2 bases, leaving 5 bases between the germline ends. Per the germline V gene, CDR1 is SGHAT and CDR2 is FQNNGV. The CDR3 contains 11 residues. The source is a girl between 2 and 10 years old with congenital amegakaryocytic thrombocytopenia, due to receive a stem cell transplant. This chain connects TRBV11-2 to TRBJ1-1, with D unresolved. Source: PBMCs, taken before TCRalphabeta/CD19-depleted stem cell transplant. CDR3 nucleotide sequence: TGTGCCAGCATGGGAAACACTGAAGCTTTCTTT. Translated, it gives CASMGNTEAFF.